This T cell receptor beta chain was captured in a study of blood T cell repertoires in COVID-19. Recruits, aged roughly 18 to 95 years, lived in 24 US areas. Participant reports of clinical history set cohort assignment. Resolution of symptoms, clearance, or two negative PCRs was present in recovered Cohort 3 donors. This clone was recorded only once. Germline V gene data show CDR1 as MNHEY and CDR2 as SVGAGI. V shed 6 bases and J 3 bases; nucleotides not matched to a gene: 9. The CDR3 extends over 15 amino acids. In the source study's methods: Reference gene primer amplification gave nucleated cell count estimates. Profiling relied on immunoSEQ multiplex PCR, and the TCRdb table lists in-frame clones only, not all of them. The DNA was the basis for D and trimming; V, J and clone size are from that table. In the table there are 490,000 or so clones, approximately 91% of which are singletons.

The gene calls are TRBV6-5 and TRBJ2-7; 9 bases match TRBD1. The origin of this receptor is a woman aged 55-70 years who had recovered from COVID-19. The sample was PBMCs or T cells enriched from blood (not recorded which). CDR3 sequence reads: CASRTDRGKIYEQYF. CDR3 in DNA: TGTGCCAGCAGGACGGACAGGGGAAAAATCTACGAGCAGTACTTC.